Each of the 16 T cell receptor beta chains below was sequenced from the same sample in a study of T cells in Graves' hyperthyroidism and ophthalmopathy. RNA transcripts yielded amplified TCR beta CDR3 regions. With the HTBI primer set, the TCR CDR3 went through a first round of RT-PCR. Each CDR3 protein is one row after TCRdb ran MiXCR on the multiplex PCR reads. This table has almost 600,000 distinct CDR3 sequences, around 13% appearing once. Sample: blood. Receptor source: a woman under 40 with Graves' hyperthyroidism that later progressed to Graves' ophthalmopathy.

The J gene is TRBJ2-2, the V gene TRBV13; 9 bases are a match to TRBD2. V lost 2 bases, J lost 0 bases, and 13 bases stayed unmatched. The CDR3 loop spans 20 amino acids. CDR1 PRHDT and CDR2 FYEKMQ come from the germline V gene (reference sequence). The chain's CDR3 is CASSLLAPDQREANTGELFF. CDR3 nucleotides: TGTGCCAGCAGCTTATTGGCGCCGGATCAGCGGGAGGCGAACACCGGGGAGCTGTTTTTT.

This clonotype was counted ten times or more. This chain links TRBV11-2 with TRBJ1-4; D is uncertain. This CDR3 has 15 residues. V lost 0 bases to trimming and J lost 8 bases, with 13 bases between them. In germline, CDR1 is SGHAT, CDR2 FQNNGV. Here the CDR3 reads CASSLELSDPEKLFF. Here the CDR3 DNA reads TGTGCCAGCAGCTTAGAACTAAGTGATCCCGAAAAACTGTTTTTT.

The rearrangement links TRBV6-1 to TRBJ2-3; TRBD2 aligns across 11 bases. Germline loops: CDR1 MNHNS, CDR2 SASEGT. The V segment lost 6 bases and the J segment 0 bases; nucleotides outside the gene matches: 11. This CDR3 has 18 amino acids. Written as DNA, the CDR3 is TGTGCCAGCAGAGCCGGGACTAGCGGTTCTTCTAGCACAGATACGCAGTATTTT. It yields the protein CASRAGTSGSSSTDTQYF.

This clonotype was observed at least ten times. The rearrangement links TRBV12-3 or TRBV12-4 to TRBJ2-1; the D gene is possibly TRBD2 (5 bases). The CDR3 sequence is 12 residues long. CDR3 nucleotide sequence: TGTGCTAGTAGGGTGCGGGCCAATGAGCAGTTCTTC. This encodes CASRVRANEQFF.

A few counts support this clonotype. At one of its ends the junction is not consistent with the germline gene, which may arise from a read error. The chain recombines TRBV11-2 with TRBJ2-1; 7 positions agree with TRBD1. Germline CDR1 reads SGHAT; CDR2 reads FQNNGV. The CDR3 has 17 amino acids. The CDR3 DNA is TGTGCCAGCAGCTTAGCGTTTAGGGGGCGCACCTACAATGAGCAGCTCTTC. It encodes CASSLAFRGRTYNEQLF.

This clonotype occurred a few times. The genes are TRBV28 and TRBJ1-2, with 7 positions matching TRBD1. Germline assignment: CDR1 MDHEN and CDR2 SYDVKM. This CDR3 is built from 21 residues. V lost 1 base and J lost 5; bases outside the gene matches: 25. CDR3 loop: CASSLYPFQQGRFGKGYGYTF. CDR3 in DNA: TGTGCCAGCAGTTTATACCCATTTCAACAGGGGAGGTTTGGCAAGGGATATGGCTACACCTTC.

This clonotype has ten or more counts. A much larger clone lies one base from this, so it may be a read error. The chain recombines TRBV11-3 with TRBJ2-7; the D is unclear. V was trimmed by 1 base and J by 7 bases, leaving 5 bases between them. The CDR3 extends over 11 amino acids. The germline gives CDR1 SGHNT, CDR2 YENEEA. The CDR3 DNA sequence: TGTGCCAGCAGCTTAGGGGAAGAGCAGTACTTC. It codes for CASSLGEEQYF.

The sample holds many counts of this clonotype. The chain has TRBV20-1 and TRBJ2-3, with D unresolved. This CDR3 has 14 residues. Germline lookup yields CDR1 DFQATT and CDR2 SNEGSKA (reference sequence). The germline V and J ends were trimmed by 1 base and 1 base, with 9 bases remaining between them. The CDR3 DNA follows: TGCAGTGCTAGAGGGGCAGGAGGCACAGATACGCAGTATTTT. Protein sequence: CSARGAGGTDTQYF.

This clonotype was picked up a small number of times. This chain connects TRBV9 to TRBJ2-1; weak D call: TRBD2 (7 bases). The CDR3 has 15 residues. Trimming removed 3 bases from V and 6 bases from J, with 16 bases in between. The V gene's germline CDR1 is SGDLS and CDR2 YYNGEE. The CDR3 sequence is CASSERGGGGNEQFF. For the CDR3, the DNA is TGTGCCAGCAGCGAAAGGGGGGGTGGCGGCAATGAGCAGTTCTTC.

There are many counts of this clonotype. The chain carries TRBV20-1 and TRBJ1-1; tentatively, D is TRBD1 (5 bases). Deletions cut 6 bases from V and 6 bases from J, with 17 bases between. The CDR3 runs to 13 residues. The germline V gene encodes CDR1 DFQATT and CDR2 SNEGSKA (reference sequence). The CDR3 coding sequence is TGCAGTGCCCGCGCGGGGGTGCAGGCTGAAGCTTTCTTT. It codes for CSARAGVQAEAFF.

This clonotype was observed a few times. CDR3 protein: CAWTAGLAGRYEQYF. Here the CDR3 DNA reads TGTGCCTGGACGGCCGGACTAGCGGGCCGCTACGAGCAGTACTTC. V and J are TRBV30 and TRBJ2-7; 11 bases map to TRBD2. V shed 4 bases and J 3 bases; nucleotides not matched to a gene: 8. Germline V CDR1 and CDR2: GTSNPN, SVGIG (reference sequence). This CDR3 contains 15 residues.

The chain combines TRBV12-3 or TRBV12-4 with TRBJ2-7, with D maybe TRBD2 (6 bases). This CDR3 contains 15 residues. The V end lost 4 bases, the J end lost 4 bases, and 17 bases lay between the germline ends. The CDR3 nucleotides are TGTGCCAGCAGTTCAAACGCGGGGACCCATTACGAGCAGTACTTC. This encodes CASSSNAGTHYEQYF.

This clonotype has ten or more counts. V gene TRBV27 combines with J gene TRBJ2-7; possible D gene TRBD1, 6 bases. CDR1 and CDR2 (germline): MNHEY, SMNVEV (reference sequence). There are 13 residues in the CDR3. The germline V and J ends were trimmed by 8 bases and 3 bases, with 14 bases remaining between them. This CDR3 reads CASSGTHIYEQYF. The CDR3 DNA reads as TGTGCCAGCTCCGGGACACATATCTACGAGCAGTACTTC.

This clonotype was detected many times. A much larger clone lies a single base off, so this may be a read error. The J gene is TRBJ1-1, the V gene TRBV27; no firm D call. The CDR3 is made up of 13 amino acids. V gave up 5 bases and J gave up 0 bases, with 7 bases separating them. Germline CDR1 reads MNHEY; CDR2 reads SMNVEV (reference sequence). In nucleotides, the CDR3 is TGTGCCAGCAGTCGAGACATGAACACTGAAGCTTTCTTT. This codes for CASSRDMNTEAFF.

This clonotype was observed many times. The J gene is TRBJ1-6, the V gene TRBV11-2, with 9 bases matching TRBD1. Trimming at V came to 5 bases and at J to 5 bases, leaving 4 bases not matched to a gene. The CDR3 consists of 15 residues. CDR1 SGHAT and CDR2 FQNNGV come from the germline V gene. The CDR3 nucleotides are TGTGCCAGCAGCCAGGGACAGGGAAATAATTCACCCCTCCACTTT. Its protein is CASSQGQGNNSPLHF.

This clonotype was counted at least ten times. This chain joins TRBV10-3 and TRBJ2-6; 13 nucleotides agree with TRBD2. The germline gives CDR1 ENHRY, CDR2 SYGVKD. The junction had 4 bases not matched to a gene; V was cut back by 6 bases and J by 2 bases. This CDR3 is 17 amino acids long. The CDR3 is CAISQTSGRPGANVLTF. The CDR3 DNA reads as TGTGCCATCAGCCAGACTAGCGGGAGGCCTGGGGCCAACGTCCTGACTTTC.